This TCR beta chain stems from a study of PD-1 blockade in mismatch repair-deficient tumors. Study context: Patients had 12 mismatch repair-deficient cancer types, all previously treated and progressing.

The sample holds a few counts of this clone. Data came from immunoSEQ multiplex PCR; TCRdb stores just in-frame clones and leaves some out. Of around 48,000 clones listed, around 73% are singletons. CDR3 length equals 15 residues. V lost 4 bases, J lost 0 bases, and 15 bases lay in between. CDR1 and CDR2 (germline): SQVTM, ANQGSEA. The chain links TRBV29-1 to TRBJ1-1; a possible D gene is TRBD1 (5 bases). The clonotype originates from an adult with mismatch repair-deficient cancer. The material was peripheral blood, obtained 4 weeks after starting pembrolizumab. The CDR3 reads CSVGQSTIMNTEAFF. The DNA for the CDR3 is TGCAGCGTTGGACAGAGCACAATCATGAACACTGAAGCTTTCTTT.